The subject of this entry is one TCR beta chain. Mismatch with germline at one junction end may stem from a read error. The template used for profiling TCR beta VDJ and CDR3 was genomic DNA. TCRdb fed the reads into MiXCR, producing one record per CDR3 protein. The data show just over 150,000 distinct CDR3 sequences, 45% to 55% seen once. The CDR3 covers 14 residues. Germline V gene lookup returns CDR1 MGHDK and CDR2 SYGVNS. The sample comes from a study of CD8+CD57+ T cells in acquired aplastic anemia. Patients sequenced had flow cytometry evidence of CD8+CD57+ cell expansion. This rearrangement joins TRBV25-1 to TRBJ2-3; D is possibly TRBD2 (5 bases). The clonotype was recovered from a human donor with aplastic anemia. Sequenced: sorted CD4+, CD8+, or CD8+CD57+ T cells (not recorded which) from PBMCs. The CDR3 protein is CASSDRGAADTQYF. The CDR3, as DNA: TGCGCCAGCAGTGATCGGGGTGCGGCAGATACGCAGTATTTT.